This T cell receptor (beta chain) was sequenced during a study of T cell clones after liver transplantation. Study in general: Until 12-24 months post-transplant, subjects got standard immunosuppression and no induction. The study, taken as a whole, reports: The donor-reactive repertoire was only partly measurable in two subjects, lacking donor cells. Graft donor-reactive T cells may have migrated into the graft rather than being deleted. A significant post-transplant drop in circulating graft-donor-reactive CD4 TCRbeta sequences occurred in most of the 8 subjects.

The V gene lost 4 bases and the J gene lost 8 bases, with 14 bases spanning the gap. The CDR3 extends over 13 amino acids. CDR1 is MNHEY and CDR2 is SMNVEV in the germline V gene (reference sequence). Using immunoSEQ multiplex PCR, the repertoire was profiled, and TCRdb retains in-frame clones only, with some absent. The sample carries about 75,000 clones, around 84% recorded once. In the case of this clone: Its antigen is still unknown.

The clonotype comes from a human patient who received a liver transplant. Some T cells could come from the graft donor. V usage is TRBV27 and J usage is TRBJ1-2; maybe TRBD1 (5 bases). The starting material was CD4+ T cells from blood, obtained less than 50 months after liver transplant. The CDR3 DNA is TGTGCCAGCAGTTCCCGCAGGGAGGGCGGCTACACCTTC. It encodes CASSSRREGGYTF.